The T cell receptor (beta chain) described here comes from a study of T-cell reconstitution after alpha-beta-depleted transplantation in children. Deletions cut 1 base from V and 4 bases from J, with 8 bases between. Germline values: CDR1 MDHEN, CDR2 SYDVKM. The CDR3 extends over 14 amino acids. Unique molecular identifiers tagged the TCRbeta library. TCRdb reprocessed the PCR reads with MiXCR, giving one entry per CDR3 protein. In the table there are over 550,000 distinct CDR3 sequences, 10% of which are singletons. This specimen consisted of PBMCs from the stem cell graft donor, obtained from the stem cell graft. This TCR was recovered from a human donor who donated a stem cell graft to a child with acute myeloid leukemia. V and J are TRBV28 and TRBJ1-5; D call uncertain. The CDR3 loop reads CASSLSLQNQPQHF. Here the CDR3 DNA reads TGTGCCAGCAGTTTATCTCTGCAGAATCAGCCCCAGCATTTT.